This TCR beta chain comes out of a study of T cells in Graves' hyperthyroidism and ophthalmopathy. The CDR3 contains 14 residues. V lost 4 bases, J lost 3 bases, and 6 bases stayed unmatched. Germline V gene data show CDR1 as LGHDT and CDR2 as YNNKEL (reference sequence). Amplified regions were TCR beta CDR3 sequences from RNA transcripts. The TCR CDR3 was amplified in a first-round RT-PCR using the HTBI primer set. TCRdb analysed the multiplex PCR reads with MiXCR anew, one entry per CDR3 protein. The sample has around 190,000 distinct CDR3 sequences, 15% to 20% seen once. By sample fraction, this clonotype is medium-sized.

The V gene is TRBV3-1, the J gene TRBJ2-7, with TRBD1 matching 7 bases. This TCR was recovered from a woman between 50 and 59 years old with Graves' hyperthyroidism. Input material: blood. The CDR3 is CASSPWDSVYEQYF. CDR3 sequence (DNA): TGTGCCAGCAGCCCTTGGGACAGTGTCTACGAGCAGTACTTC.